The source of this T cell receptor beta chain is a study of cytomegalovirus exposure and HLA in healthy donors. Per the germline V gene, CDR1 is SGHVS and CDR2 is FQNEAQ. This CDR3 is built from 18 residues. Trimming removed 5 bases at V and 2 bases at J, with 22 bases between. PCR used 60 Vbeta primers and 13 Jbeta primers. In the original analysis: Tens of millions of unique TCR beta chains, some 11 million shared, were counted in a later analysis. Here immunoSEQ multiplex PCR was the method, and the copy in TCRdb shows in-frame clones only, minus some. The DNA gave D and trimming, while V, J and clone size come from that table. The data hold around 39,000 clones, with around 60% observed a single time. Whole-study results and caveats: A later analysis reportedly identified an Asian-associated ancestry cluster as carrying fewer N-insertions than the roughly 600-donor mean. Common viral pathogens were later found to be apparently linked to several of the most significant clusters.

About this clone: The antigen is not known.

The TCR was taken from a human donor in good health. The V gene is TRBV7-8, the J gene TRBJ1-3; perhaps TRBD1 as D (5 bases). Sequenced material: PBMCs. CDR3 in DNA: TGTGCCAGCAGCCTTAGGGAGCCGGGACGCGGGGCTGGAAACACCATATATTTT. Protein: CASSLREPGRGAGNTIYF.